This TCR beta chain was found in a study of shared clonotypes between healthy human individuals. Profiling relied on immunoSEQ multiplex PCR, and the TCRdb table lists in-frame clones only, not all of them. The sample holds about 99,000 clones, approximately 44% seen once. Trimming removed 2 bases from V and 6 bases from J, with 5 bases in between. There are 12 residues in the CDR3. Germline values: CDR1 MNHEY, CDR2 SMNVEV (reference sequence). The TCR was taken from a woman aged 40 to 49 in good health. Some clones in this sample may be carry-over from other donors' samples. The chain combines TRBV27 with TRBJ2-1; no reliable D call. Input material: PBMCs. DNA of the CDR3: TGTGCCAGCAGTTTAGGCGCCAATGAGCAGTTCTTC. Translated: CASSLGANEQFF.